Sequencing of this TCR beta chain was carried out in a study of blood T cell repertoires in COVID-19. Study overall: COVID-19 samples collected from the United States, Italy and Spain covered acute and convalescent phases. T cells, B-cell-depleted T cells, or PBMCs supplied cDNA or gDNA.

The V gene lost 3 bases and the J gene lost 8 bases, with 13 bases spanning the gap. Per germline, CDR1 MNHEY and CDR2 SMNVEV (reference sequence). The CDR3 covers 13 residues. Source study methods: For nucleated cells, counts were estimated from reference gene primer amplification. Profiled with immunoSEQ multiplex PCR; TCRdb holds only in-frame clones, not every one. V, J and clone size are taken as reported in that table, and D and trimming were inferred from the DNA itself. The data show some 100,000 clones, with 65% to 85% seen just once and 4.4% held by the top ten. The sample consisted of peripheral blood. The rearrangement uses TRBV27 and TRBJ1-2, with TRBD1 as a possible D gene (6 bases). The sequence was collected from a man aged 55 to 70 with acute or convalescent COVID-19. CDR3 region: CASSFPGGRGYTF. CDR3 bases: TGTGCCAGCAGTTTTCCGGGGGGCCGGGGCTACACCTTC.